This TCR beta chain was recovered during a study of Graves' ophthalmopathy and Graves' hyperthyroidism. Study-level background: The collection of peripheral blood took place at initial diagnosis, before any treatment.

Study conclusions and caveats: Blood also held most thyroid clonotypes expanded above 0.001 frequency. The model achieved 70.59% sensitivity and about 76% specificity for ophthalmopathy progression.

Uncontrolled infections, other autoimmune diseases, pregnancy or lactation barred patients from enrollment. Germline-derived CDR1 and CDR2 are MDHEN and SYDVKM. The CDR3 is 14 residues long. V lost 3 bases and J lost 6; bases outside the gene matches: 7. Researchers took RNA transcripts and amplified TCR beta CDR3 regions from them. Second-round multiplex PCR came after first-round RT-PCR with HTBI primers. TCRdb re-analysed the multiplex PCR reads in MiXCR, keeping a single row per CDR3 protein. This sample has about 220,000 distinct CDR3 sequences, with 20% to 25% found just once. In regard to this clonotype: The antigen remains unidentified.

This clonotype was sampled from a woman between 50 and 59 years old with Graves' ophthalmopathy. The J gene is TRBJ1-1, the V gene TRBV28; TRBD1 matches at 7 bases. Sequencing used peripheral blood. In DNA form, the CDR3 reads TGTGCCAGCAGTTTTAGGACAGGTTTCTCTGAAGCTTTCTTT. As protein: CASSFRTGFSEAFF.